This T cell receptor (beta chain) was sequenced during a study of T cell repertoires in cytomegalovirus infection. As for the study in general: Both CMV infection and a matching HLA type were indicated by public TCR beta signatures. The study, taken as a whole, reports: Frequencies of public TCR beta families were cumulated, and this identified carriers of CMV plus the relevant HLA.

This clonotype was counted ten times or more. Its antigen remains unidentified. TCRdb ran MiXCR on the reads and lists one entry per CDR3 protein. The sample consists of more than 150,000 distinct CDR3 sequences, 23% of them appearing once. The V gene's germline CDR1 is SQVTM and CDR2 ANQGSEA. This CDR3 contains 16 residues. V shed 2 bases, J shed 2 bases, and the junction held 8 bases outside the gene matches. The sequencing input was PBMCs. The TCR sequence derives from a human donor in good health (CMV status not recorded). Some clones in this sample may be carry-over from other donors' samples. The rearrangement uses TRBV29-1 and TRBJ2-3; 9 nucleotides align to TRBD2. CDR3 in DNA: TGCAGCGTTGAAAGTAGGGCGGGAGGGCCCACAGATACGCAGTATTTT. This translates into CSVESRAGGPTDTQYF.